Listed here is a single T cell receptor beta chain. This clone came up a few times. What antigen it recognizes has not been identified. Base qualities are not provided; no much larger clone lies one nucleotide away. Healthy HIV-negative adults with no recently reported acute infections or vaccinations were included as donors. Every donor was a Caucasian adult residing in Nashville, Tennessee, USA. CD4+ T cells were enriched by magnetic negative selection; naive cells were then positively selected on CD45RA, and the negative fraction formed the memory subset. After blood collection by leukapheresis, PBMCs were isolated using Ficoll-Histopaque density gradient centrifugation and then cryopreserved in the vapor phase of liquid nitrogen. Analytical flow cytometry was used to check the purity and quantity of every magnetically sorted T cell population. Genomic DNA was isolated from each sorted fraction and quantified by UV absorbance on a Nanodrop 2000c.

The V end loses 4 bases and the J end loses 0 bases, and a stretch of 19 bases separates them. The germline V gene (reference sequence) supplies CDR1 GTSNPN and CDR2 SVGIG. Including the terminal cysteine and phenylalanine, the CDR3 comprises 16 residues. Of all the DNA, just the CDR3 is kept, 48 bases in frame from base 1. Using the deep immunoSEQ assay, multiplex PCR amplified TCR CDR3 regions from genomic DNA. Extracted genomic DNA from each cell subset was spread evenly across all wells of several immunoSEQ 96-well plates, with each plate serving as a replicate. For sorted subsets, each replicate PCR was loaded with 200 to 250 ng genomic DNA, equivalent to 25,000 to 30,000 T cell genomes. The purified libraries were quantified using a Qubit 3.0 fluorometer, sized with a Bioanalyzer 2100, and then quantified again using the KAPA Library Quantification kit. A separate single-read 150-cycle Illumina NextSeq 550 flow cell was used to sequence each immunoSEQ 96-well plate. On the authors' methods: The immunoSEQ output contained only junctional sequences without quality scores, so filtering could not match that applied to full-length reads. Sequences were annotated with PyIR, a Python wrapper for IgBLAST v1.9, and V/J genes and CDR3 were assigned using IMGT germline references. Any read was removed if the V/J assignment was weak (E-value above 1e-6), the CDR3 was missing, or the read contained stop codons, out-of-frame junctions, or ambiguous translated residues. V3J clonotypes were defined as sequences sharing an identical inferred V gene, J gene, and CDR3 amino acid sequence. Percentage overlap between repertoires was computed as shared unique clonotypes divided by the size of the smaller repertoire. Richness of each repertoire was evaluated using RTK rarefaction, the Chao1 estimator, and Recon v2.1 estimates of unobserved clonotypes. Generation probabilities were computed with OLGA for all TCRbeta clonotypes obtained by the gDNA method from several donors. Imported from immuneACCESS, the table was reduced by TCRdb to in-frame sequences with V and J called. These copies leave out some clones; in studies compared against another copy, an unresolved V gene accounts for under half, and the cause of the remainder is not known. V and J calls and clone size are copied from that table; D and trimming were computed from the DNA. The table for this sample lists 950,000 to 1,100,000 clones; about 75% of them were counted only once. Around 1.5% of the sample belongs to the ten largest clones.

The data originate from a study of shared clonotypes between healthy human individuals (dated by TCRdb to the early 2020s). Regarding the research as a whole: Two women and a few men aged 18 to 49 years were included in the cohort. For each donor, CD4 naive and CD4 memory were each run on three plates, CD8 naive on two plates, and CD8 memory on one plate. The study deeply sequenced blood TCR repertoires of 5 or 6 healthy adults to estimate repertoire size and the extent of clonotype sharing between individuals. To increase sequencing depth and limit assay-specific biases, TCR repertoire library preparation and sequencing were carried out by different laboratories using diverse techniques. Per donor, leukapheresis produced somewhere between about 0.94 and 9.5 billion PBMCs. Paper-wide results and their limitations: Sampling was restricted to blood, and TCR repertoires in tissue are likely to differ from TCR repertoires in blood. Approximately 4.8% of naive CD4, 3.5% of naive CD8, about 2.1% of memory CD4, and less than 0.45% of memory CD8 clonotypes were shared across four donors. Incomplete sequencing was indicated by rarefaction of sorted-subset datasets, despite the large sequencing depth. The genetic and exposure-history diversity represented was limited by the small number of donors. Based on pairwise subsampling, the degree of clonotype sharing among donors was expected to be affected by sequencing depth. Compared with non-shared clonotypes, the clonotypes found in all four sorted-subset donors had higher generation probabilities. Naive subsets generally had larger estimated clonotype richness than memory subsets.

Input material: memory CD4+ T cells sorted from blood. The sample's cell subset or site, from its label and the paper: CD45RA-negative fraction. The sequence was collected from a man in his late teens or twenties in good health. This chain joins TRBV30 to TRBJ2-7; the D segment could be TRBD2, given 6 matching bases. The sequence in DNA is TGTGCCTGGACCCCTTCTGGAGCGGGTATCTCCTACGAGCAGTACTTC. Its product reads: CAWTPSGAGISYEQYF. With all but the CDR3 taken from the reference TRBV30 and TRBJ2-7 genes, the full variable domain is: SQTIHQWPATLVQPVGSPLSLECTVEGTSNPNLYWYRQAAGRGLQLLFYSVGIGQISSEVPQNLSASRPQDRQFILSSKKLLLSDSGFYLCAWTPSGAGISYEQYFGPGTRLTVT.